The table lists the clone carrying this T cell receptor beta chain with many counts. The data were taken from a study of regulatory T cells in long-lasting Graves disease. Researchers made TCR beta libraries by using iRepertoire HTBI primers and running Arm-PCR on CDR3 regions. A single record per CDR3 protein comes from TCRdb applying MiXCR to the multiplex PCR reads. The sample holds roughly 500,000 distinct CDR3 sequences; 12% are singletons and the top ten take around 10%. The CDR3 spans 14 residues. With 4 bases removed from V and 3 bases from J, the gap between germline ends came to 12 bases. Per germline, CDR1 MNHEY and CDR2 SVGEGT. Time point meaning: newly diagnosed GD, antithyroid drugs for less than 3 months. Generation of the TCR library employed RNA extracted from PBMCs. These data were also filed under a second study, of T cells in Graves' hyperthyroidism and ophthalmopathy.

This sample comprised peripheral blood mononuclear cells (PBMCs), obtained at new diagnosis, from a patient treated with antithyroid drugs. The V call is TRBV6-2 or TRBV6-3, the J call TRBJ1-1, with unresolved D. The TCR sequence derives from a woman aged 25 to 45 with Graves disease. The CDR3 loop is CASSSQRADTEAFF. The CDR3 nucleotides are TGTGCCAGCAGTTCTCAGAGGGCGGACACTGAAGCTTTCTTT.